The 24 T cell receptor beta chains reported below all come from one sample, sequenced in a study of human T cells and chemical hapten exposure. Unfractionated whole blood served as the source for total RNA extraction. TCRdb re-derived calls from the 5' RACE reads in MiXCR, one entry per CDR3 protein. The sample lists more than 140,000 distinct CDR3 sequences; around 4% were seen once. These receptor sequences come from a female donor in good health.

This clonotype was counted at least ten times. V usage is TRBV19 and J usage is TRBJ1-6, with 11 positions matching TRBD1. The J segment lost 3 bases and the V segment lost 6 bases, leaving 4 bases of the junction unmatched. This CDR3 contains 16 residues. The V gene's germline CDR1 is LNHDA and CDR2 SQIVND (reference sequence). The CDR3 loop is CASRRTGGLYNSPLHF. CDR3 nucleotide sequence: TGTGCCAGTAGGCGGACAGGGGGCCTCTATAATTCACCCCTCCACTTT.

The genes are TRBV20-1 and TRBJ2-5, with D tentatively TRBD1 or TRBD2 (6 bases each). Germline V gene lookup returns CDR1 DFQATT and CDR2 SNEGSKA (reference sequence). This CDR3 comprises 14 residues. V was clipped by 5 bases and J by 0 bases, with 13 bases between them. CDR3 in DNA: TGCAGTGCTTGCTGGGGGGCTGACCAAGAGACCCAGTACTTC. Protein product: CSACWGADQETQYF.

This clonotype was observed at least ten times. The chain recombines TRBV7-2 with TRBJ1-4; perhaps TRBD1 as D (5 bases). From germline, CDR1 is SGHTA and CDR2 FQGNSA. Trimming stripped 4 bases from V and 5 bases from J, with 14 bases between. This CDR3 is 15 amino acids long. CDR3: CASSSREGFNEKLFF. CDR3 DNA: TGTGCCAGCAGCTCCCGGGAGGGGTTCAATGAAAAACTGTTTTTT.

This clonotype was counted at least ten times. The V gene is TRBV20-1, the J gene TRBJ2-3; no definite D call. CDR3 length: 15 amino acids. Germline V gene sequence: CDR1 DFQATT, CDR2 SNEGSKA (reference sequence). The V and J ends lost 5 bases and 0 bases respectively, with 15 bases between them. This chain's CDR3 is CSAGPGAESTDTQYF. Written as DNA, the CDR3 is TGCAGTGCTGGCCCGGGTGCGGAAAGCACAGATACGCAGTATTTT.

The table lists this clonotype with many counts. This chain uses TRBV7-2 with TRBJ2-1, with 7 bases identical to TRBD1. J gave up 4 bases and V 5 bases, and 5 bases lay outside the gene matches. This CDR3 has 14 residues. In germline, CDR1 is SGHTA, CDR2 FQGNSA. CDR3 loop: CASSPMGQYNEQFF. The CDR3 DNA follows: TGTGCCAGCAGCCCGATGGGACAGTACAATGAGCAGTTCTTC.

This clonotype was seen a handful of times. The chain recombines TRBV28 with TRBJ1-1; D call uncertain. Germline loops: CDR1 MDHEN, CDR2 SYDVKM. The CDR3 covers 11 residues. Between the trimmed V and J ends, which lost 6 bases and 3 bases, there was a span of 5 bases. CDR3 sequence reads: CASRSDTEAFF. In nucleotides, the CDR3 is TGTGCCAGCAGGAGCGACACTGAAGCTTTCTTT. Complete variable domain (other parts from reference TRBV28 and TRBJ1-1): DVKVTQSSRYLVKRTGEKVFLECVQDMDHENMFWYRQDPGLGLRLIYFSYDVKMKEKGDIPEGYSVSREKKERFSLILESASTNQTSMYLCASRSDTEAFFGQGTRLTVV.

This clonotype was detected only a few times. The gene calls are TRBV6-6 and TRBJ2-5, with 7 positions matching TRBD2. Trimming removed 4 bases from V and 1 base from J; junction bases left unmatched: 3. The CDR3 consists of 14 residues. Germline-derived CDR1 and CDR2 are MNHNY and SVGAGI (reference sequence). CDR3 protein: CASSWSGAQETQYF. Here the CDR3 DNA reads TGTGCCAGCAGTTGGAGCGGGGCCCAAGAGACCCAGTACTTC.

This clonotype was counted between two and nine times. The chain couples TRBV7-9 to TRBJ1-5; no definite D call. CDR1 and CDR2 from the germline V gene are SEHNR and FQNEAQ (reference sequence). This CDR3 spans 14 amino acids. Trimming took off 5 bases at V and 4 bases at J, with 12 bases between the two ends. Written as DNA, the CDR3 is TGTGCCAGCAGCAATGACCCATTGAATCAGCCCCAGCATTTT. Encoded protein: CASSNDPLNQPQHF.

This clonotype was detected ten times or more. V and J are TRBV19 and TRBJ2-4, with 8 bases lining up with TRBD1. This CDR3 spans 14 amino acids. Per germline, CDR1 LNHDA and CDR2 SQIVND (reference sequence). The V and J ends lost 4 bases and 7 bases, in that order; junction bases with no gene match: 6. DNA for the CDR3: TGTGCCAGTAGTACTGGACAGGGAGTGAACATTCAGTACTTC. This codes for CASSTGQGVNIQYF. Based on the CDR3 plus reference TRBV19 and TRBJ2-4, the full variable domain is DGGITQSPKYLFRKEGQNVTLSCEQNLNHDAMYWYRQDPGQGLRLIYYSQIVNDFQKGDIAEGYSVSREKKESFPLTVTSAQKNPTAFYLCASSTGQGVNIQYFGAGTRLSVL.

This clonotype was seen many times. This chain links TRBV29-1 with TRBJ2-6; 9 bases map to TRBD1. Trimming cost V 6 bases and J 4 bases; bases outside gene matches: 16. The germline gives CDR1 SQVTM, CDR2 ANQGSEA. The CDR3 contains 18 residues. Here the CDR3 DNA reads TGCAGCGTAAGGGTGGAGAGGACAGGGGAATCCGGGGCCAACGTCCTGACTTTC. Residues: CSVRVERTGESGANVLTF.

There are many counts of this clonotype. This chain connects TRBV11-2 to TRBJ2-1, with TRBD1 identical over 10 bases. The CDR3 is 15 residues long. CDR1 is SGHAT, CDR2 FQNNGV, per germline. The V gene end was trimmed by 7 bases and the J gene end by 2 bases; junction bases not matched to a gene: 5. Written as DNA, the CDR3 is TGTGCCAGCAATGGACAGGGGGGCACCTACAATGAGCAGTTCTTC. It translates to CASNGQGGTYNEQFF.

Many counts were recorded for this clonotype. V usage is TRBV10-3 and J usage is TRBJ1-1; 9 bases match TRBD1. The CDR3 is 13 residues long. The germline V gene has CDR1 ENHRY and CDR2 SYGVKD. With 3 bases clipped from V and 12 bases from J, the junction kept 8 bases outside the gene matches. The CDR3 bases are TGTGCCATCAGTGACGAGATGACAGGGGGGCCTTTCTTT. Residues: CAISDEMTGGPFF.

This clonotype was seen repeatedly, ten times or more. In DNA form, the CDR3 reads TGCAGCGTGACAGCTAATAATGAAAAACTGTTTTTT. The encoded protein is CSVTANNEKLFF. The chain couples TRBV29-1 to TRBJ1-4; possible D gene TRBD1, 5 bases. Between the trimmed V and J ends, which lost 6 bases and 4 bases, there was a span of 9 bases. The CDR3 is 12 residues long. The germline gives CDR1 SQVTM, CDR2 ANQGSEA.

This clonotype was counted between two and nine times. The chain joins TRBV6-5 to TRBJ2-3; 12 nucleotides agree with TRBD2. The V segment lost 5 bases and the J segment 3 bases; nucleotides outside the gene matches: 9. This CDR3 contains 17 residues. Germline V gene data show CDR1 as MNHEY and CDR2 as SVGAGI. In DNA, the CDR3 is TGTGCCAGCAGTCCGACTAGCGGGGGTGAAGGGACAGATACGCAGTATTTT. Its protein product is CASSPTSGGEGTDTQYF.

This clonotype showed up many times. This chain joins TRBV7-2 and TRBJ1-2, with TRBD1 matching over 7 bases. CDR1 SGHTA and CDR2 FQGNSA come from the germline V gene. The CDR3 has 14 residues. V was clipped by 1 base and J by 6 bases; unmatched bases: 5. The CDR3 spells CASSLVQGEDGYTF. The CDR3 nucleotides read TGTGCCAGCAGCTTAGTTCAGGGGGAGGATGGCTACACCTTC.

This clonotype showed up many times. The chain links TRBV30 to TRBJ1-5; D gene uncertain. Trimming left V 5 bases short and J 3 bases short, with 17 bases between. CDR1 and CDR2 from the germline V gene are GTSNPN and SVGIG (reference sequence). There are 15 residues in the CDR3. CDR3: CAWALKAAPNQPQHF. The CDR3 region has the DNA TGTGCCTGGGCCCTTAAGGCAGCCCCCAATCAGCCCCAGCATTTT.

This clonotype was counted between two and nine times. V and J are TRBV7-2 and TRBJ1-3; D perhaps matches TRBD1 (5 bases). The CDR3 sequence is 15 residues long. The germline V gene has CDR1 SGHTA and CDR2 FQGNSA. Deletions cut 2 bases from V and 4 bases from J, with 12 bases between. This CDR3 is CASSLRAGWGNTIYF. CDR3 DNA sequence: TGTGCCAGCAGCTTAAGGGCAGGGTGGGGAAACACCATATATTTT.

This clonotype was picked up many times. The J gene is TRBJ1-2, the V gene TRBV29-1; D remains unclear. Germline lookup yields CDR1 SQVTM and CDR2 ANQGSEA. V lost 0 bases to trimming and J lost 7 bases, with 12 bases between them. The CDR3 is 13 residues long. The CDR3 DNA reads TGCAGCGTTGAAGATTTGGGAGGGTCTGGCTACACCTTC. Translated, it gives CSVEDLGGSGYTF.

This clonotype was counted at least ten times. The chain has TRBV20-1 and TRBJ2-7; tentatively, D is TRBD1 or TRBD2 (7 bases each). The CDR3 loop spans 16 amino acids. Germline V gene sequence: CDR1 DFQATT, CDR2 SNEGSKA (reference sequence). Trimming pared 6 bases from V and 7 bases from J, leaving 28 bases between. The DNA of the CDR3 is TGCAGTGCGCCAACCCCGCGGCAGGGGAGGGGGCGAGAGCAGTACTTC. Its protein is CSAPTPRQGRGREQYF.

This clonotype was seen at least ten times. The genes are TRBV5-4 and TRBJ2-1, with 8 bases lining up with TRBD1. Germline V gives CDR1 SGHNT, CDR2 YYREEE (reference sequence). J gave up 5 bases and V 6 bases, and 7 bases lay outside the gene matches. The CDR3 consists of 14 residues. DNA of the CDR3: TGTGCCAGCAACATAACAGGGGGGAACAATGAGCAGTTCTTC. This sequence encodes CASNITGGNNEQFF. Based on the CDR3 plus reference TRBV5-4 and TRBJ2-1, the full variable domain is ETGVTQSPTHLIKTRGQQVTLRCSSQSGHNTVSWYQQALGQGPQFIFQYYREEENGRGNFPPRFSGLQFPNYSSELNVNALELDDSALYLCASNITGGNNEQFFGPGTRLTVL.

This clonotype was detected a few times. The V and J genes are TRBV20-1 and TRBJ2-5; D may match TRBD1 or TRBD2 (5 bases each). The V and J ends lost 5 bases and 2 bases respectively, with 18 bases between them. The V gene's germline CDR1 is DFQATT and CDR2 SNEGSKA (reference sequence). This CDR3 comprises 15 residues. This CDR3 is CSAGALEGLQETQYF. The CDR3 DNA follows: TGCAGTGCTGGGGCCCTAGAGGGTCTACAAGAGACCCAGTACTTC.

The V and J genes are TRBV12-3 or TRBV12-4 and TRBJ1-5, with a tentative D call TRBD1 (5 bases). CDR3 length: 16 amino acids. The V and J ends lost 3 bases and 4 bases respectively, with 16 bases between them. The CDR3 is CASSFRAYNRNQPQHF. The CDR3 DNA is TGTGCCAGCAGTTTCAGGGCCTATAACCGAAATCAGCCCCAGCATTTT.

In its sample, this clonotype was seen many times. The rearrangement uses TRBV7-8 and TRBJ1-3; 9 nucleotides line up with TRBD1. The V gene end was trimmed by 5 bases and the J gene end by 9 bases; junction bases not matched to a gene: 5. The CDR3 runs to 13 residues. Germline lookup yields CDR1 SGHVS and CDR2 FQNEAQ. The CDR3 region has the DNA TGTGCCAGCAGCGGACAGGGGATCCCCACCATATATTTT. Amino acids: CASSGQGIPTIYF.

The table lists this clonotype with many counts. The J gene is TRBJ2-3, the V gene TRBV24-1; weak D call: TRBD2 (5 bases). CDR1 is KGHDR and CDR2 is SFDVKD in the germline V gene. There are 15 residues in the CDR3. Trimming removed 0 bases at V and 0 bases at J, with 6 bases between. The CDR3 bases are TGTGCCACCAGTGATTTGCGCGGGAGCACAGATACGCAGTATTTT. Encoded protein: CATSDLRGSTDTQYF.